Described below is a single T cell receptor beta chain sequence and its context. The clone's antigen remains unknown. No base-level quality is on record; no much larger clone is a single base apart. The entire amount of isolated RNA was reverse transcribed using the High Capacity cDNA Reverse Transcription Kit, so the sequenced TCRB transcripts were expressed ones. Naive, central memory and regulatory T cell samples underwent deep immunoSEQ sequencing, averaging about 3.57 million total reads per sample. Sorted cells were lysed in RLT buffer, and RNA was extracted using DNase-treated RNeasy Micro or Mini kits according to cell number. Each cell subset was processed on its own to prevent cross-contamination, while patient and healthy donor samples were processed together. The immunoSEQ multiplex PCR was used to amplify TCRB sequences from cDNA, generating 87-bp fragments that spanned the CDR3 region. Sequencing of the amplicons was performed on the Illumina HiSeq platform. The authors' analysis ran thus. PCR bias was computationally corrected using synthetic template baselines, reads within Hamming distance 2 were collapsed, and singletons that could not be merged were discarded. Reads were aligned against IMGT so that V, D and J genes, CDR3 length and insertions or deletions at six rearrangement sites could be assigned. Clonotype counts were normalized to sorted cell number within each subset before computing true diversity and Gini coefficients with the tcR R package. The overlap coefficient, calculated on TCRB nucleotide sequences, was used to quantify repertoire sharing. TCRdb provides this immuneACCESS table in a form limited to in-frame rearrangements. Some clones are lacking; in checked studies, under half of them reflect an unresolved V gene, and why the rest are absent is not known. V and J calls and clone size follow that table, whereas D and trimming were derived from the DNA. The sample has tens of thousands of clones on record, around 40% of them singletons. About 1.5% of the sample is held by the ten biggest clonotypes.

From each donor, a single peripheral blood sample of approximately 120 mL on average was drawn into heparinised tubes. A BD FACSAria II and a panel including CD45RO, CCR7, CD25, CD127, CD95 and CD27 were used to sort naive, central memory, regulatory and stem cell-like memory CD4+ T cells. Purity was above 98% for every sorted population. PBMCs were isolated right away by Lymphoprep density gradient centrifugation and were stained directly, without culture. Samples were stained and sorted in pairs, with one healthy donor and one patient per experiment, so that batch effects were minimized. The data were taken from a study of beta chain features in type 1 diabetes (dated by TCRdb to the late 2010s). Turning to the overall study: Mean age, gender distribution, total cell number and subset yield did not differ between patients and healthy donors. A total of some 100,000,000 sorted cells were examined across all samples, and the number of cells per subset was strongly correlated with RNA yield. The study compared TCRB repertoires of sorted circulating CD4+ T cell subsets between recently diagnosed type 1 diabetes patients and matched healthy donors. Regulatory and stem cell-like memory subsets were isolated from only 8 patients and roughly eight healthy donors, whereas naive and central memory subsets came from all 30 or so donors. The investigation overall reported the following: A moderate but significant shortening of TCRB CDR3 length was observed in type 1 diabetes patients in all four CD4+ subsets. Because cDNA was sequenced instead of genomic DNA, activated cells with high expression could be over-represented, although the groups did not differ in activation or CD3 levels. Because small numbers of individuals were included in the HLA sub-analyses, any influence of HLA type on TCRB rearrangement was left unresolved. Naive, central memory and regulatory TCRB repertoires appeared more similar among patients than among healthy donors. Shorter templates might be favored by PCR, yet because patient and control samples were amplified and corrected together, any such skew would affect both groups equally. At VDJ recombination sites, patients with type 1 diabetes made fewer insertions and deleted more nucleotides, a pattern implying thymic rearrangement abnormalities.

Sequenced material: Tregs from blood. In the paper's terms, the cell subset or site label means: regulatory CD4+ T cells. This TCR derives from a man under 40 with type 1 diabetes.

The nucleotide sequence reads TGTGCCAGCAGTTACGAAAGATTGTCGGGTGAGCAGTTCTTC. Translated, this is CASSYERLSGEQFF. This sequence uses TRBV6-6 and TRBJ2-1, with an unclear D gene assignment. Spanning cysteine to phenylalanine, the CDR3 consists of 14 amino acids. Here the CDR3 DNA is all that survives: 42 bases in frame from base 1. The junction shows trimming of 2 bases on V and 9 bases on J, plus 14 bases between the germline ends. For CDR1 and CDR2, the germline V gene (reference sequence) lists MNHNY and SVGAGI.